A selection of T cell receptor beta chains follows, all from one sample in a study of Ad26.COV2.S vaccination and SARS-CoV-2 variants. The method was immunoSEQ multiplex PCR; TCRdb's version includes in-frame clones alone and lacks a portion of them. The sample shows 350,000 to 500,000 clones, about 92% of them seen only once. Sample: peripheral blood, taken in a trial of Ad26.COV2.S vaccine versus placebo. All receptors come from a person between 18 and 59 years old who received the Ad26.COV2.S COVID-19 vaccine or a placebo. The CDR3 runs from the conserved cysteine through the conserved F or W. A D gene is named only where the DNA matches it firmly. Clone size is stated in some rows and not others, as once, few, many or a class when expanded.

j_gene	v_gene	abundance	d_gene	CDR3aa	CDR3nt
TRBJ1-6	TRBV5-1	NA	NA	CASSSSGVDNSPLHF	TGCGCCAGCAGCTCCTCAGGGGTTGATAATTCACCCCTCCACTTT
TRBJ2-3	TRBV4-1	NA	TRBD1	CASSETGTEAADTQYF	TGCGCCAGCAGCGAAACCGGGACAGAGGCTGCAGATACGCAGTATTTT
TRBJ2-5	TRBV19	NA	NA	CASSIDSGTAQYF	TGTGCCAGTAGTATAGACTCAGGGACGGCCCAGTACTTC
TRBJ1-1	TRBV5-1	NA	NA	CASSPGTTAGGTEAFF	TGCGCCAGCAGCCCGGGGACAACCGCTGGTGGCACTGAAGCTTTCTTT
TRBJ1-1	TRBV7-9	NA	NA	CASSLPGRPREAFF	TGTGCCAGCAGCCTTCCGGGGCGTCCCCGGGAAGCTTTCTTT
TRBJ1-5	TRBV27	NA	NA	CASSPKGLNRGQPQHF	TGTGCCAGCAGCCCAAAGGGACTTAATCGGGGACAGCCCCAGCATTTT
TRBJ2-1	TRBV3-1/TRBV3-2	NA	TRBD2	CASSQPGTSSYNEQFF	TGTGCCAGCAGCCAGCCCGGGACTAGCTCCTACAATGAGCAGTTCTTC
TRBJ2-7	TRBV7-9	NA	NA	CASSGGSRVREQYF	TGTGCCAGCAGCGGAGGTTCCAGGGTTCGCGAGCAGTACTTC
TRBJ2-5	TRBV6-5	NA	NA	CASTFSGETQYF	TGTGCCAGCACTTTCAGTGGAGAGACCCAGTACTTC
TRBJ2-3	TRBV7-3	NA	NA	CASSFGPDTDTQYF	TGTGCCAGCAGCTTCGGACCCGACACAGATACGCAGTATTTT
TRBJ1-1	TRBV7-9	once	NA	CASSQQMNTEAFF	TGTGCCAGCAGCCAACAGATGAACACTGAAGCTTTCTTT